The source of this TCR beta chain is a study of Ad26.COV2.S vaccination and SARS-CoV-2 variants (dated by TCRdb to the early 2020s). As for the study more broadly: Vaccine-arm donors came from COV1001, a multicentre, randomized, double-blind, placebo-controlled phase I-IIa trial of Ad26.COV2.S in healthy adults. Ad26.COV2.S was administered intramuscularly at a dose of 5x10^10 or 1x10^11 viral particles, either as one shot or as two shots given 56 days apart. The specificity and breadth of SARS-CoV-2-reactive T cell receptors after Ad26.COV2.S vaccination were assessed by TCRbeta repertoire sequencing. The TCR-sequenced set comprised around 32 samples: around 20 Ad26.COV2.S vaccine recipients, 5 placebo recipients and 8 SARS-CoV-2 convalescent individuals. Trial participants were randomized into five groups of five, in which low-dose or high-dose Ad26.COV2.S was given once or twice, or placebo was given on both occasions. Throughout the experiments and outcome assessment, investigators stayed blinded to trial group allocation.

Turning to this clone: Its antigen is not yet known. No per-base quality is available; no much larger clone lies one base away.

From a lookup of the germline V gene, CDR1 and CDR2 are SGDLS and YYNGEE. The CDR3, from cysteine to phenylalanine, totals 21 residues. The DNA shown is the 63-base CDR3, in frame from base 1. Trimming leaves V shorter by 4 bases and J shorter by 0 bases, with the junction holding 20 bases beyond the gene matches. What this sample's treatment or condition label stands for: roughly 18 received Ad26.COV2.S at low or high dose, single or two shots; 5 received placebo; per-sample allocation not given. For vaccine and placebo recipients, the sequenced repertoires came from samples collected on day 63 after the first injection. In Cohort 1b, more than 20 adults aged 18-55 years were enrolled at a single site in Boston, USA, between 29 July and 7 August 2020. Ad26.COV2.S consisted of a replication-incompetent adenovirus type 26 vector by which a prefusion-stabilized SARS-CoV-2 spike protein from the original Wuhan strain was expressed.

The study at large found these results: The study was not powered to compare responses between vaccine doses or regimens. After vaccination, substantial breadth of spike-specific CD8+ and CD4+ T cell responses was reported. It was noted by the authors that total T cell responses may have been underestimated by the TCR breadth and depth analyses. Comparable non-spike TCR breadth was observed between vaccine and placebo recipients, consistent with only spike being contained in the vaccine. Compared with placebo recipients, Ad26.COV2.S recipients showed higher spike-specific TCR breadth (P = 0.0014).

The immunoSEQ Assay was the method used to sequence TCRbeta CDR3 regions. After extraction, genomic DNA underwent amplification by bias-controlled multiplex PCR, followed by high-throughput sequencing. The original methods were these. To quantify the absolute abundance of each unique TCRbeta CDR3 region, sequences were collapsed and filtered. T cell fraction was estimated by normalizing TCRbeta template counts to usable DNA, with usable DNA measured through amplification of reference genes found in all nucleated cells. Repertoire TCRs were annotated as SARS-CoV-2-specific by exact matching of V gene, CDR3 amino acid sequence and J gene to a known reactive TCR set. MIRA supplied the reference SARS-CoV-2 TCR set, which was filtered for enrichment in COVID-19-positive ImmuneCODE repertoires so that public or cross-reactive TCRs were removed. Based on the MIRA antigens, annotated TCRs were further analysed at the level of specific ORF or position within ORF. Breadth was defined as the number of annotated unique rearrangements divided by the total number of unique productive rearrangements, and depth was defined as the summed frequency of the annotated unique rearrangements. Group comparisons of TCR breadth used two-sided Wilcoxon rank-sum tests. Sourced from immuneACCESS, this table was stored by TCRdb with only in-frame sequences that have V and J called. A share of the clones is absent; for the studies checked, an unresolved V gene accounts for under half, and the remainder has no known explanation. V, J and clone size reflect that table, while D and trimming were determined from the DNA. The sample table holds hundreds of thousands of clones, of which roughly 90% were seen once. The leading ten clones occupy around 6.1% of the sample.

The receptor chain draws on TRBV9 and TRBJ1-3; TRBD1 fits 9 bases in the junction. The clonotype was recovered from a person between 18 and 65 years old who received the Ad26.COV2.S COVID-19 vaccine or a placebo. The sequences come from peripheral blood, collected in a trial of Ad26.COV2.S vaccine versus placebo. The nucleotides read TGTGCCAGCAGCACAGGGGGCTGGGGCGCTGGAGTGGGGAGCTCTGGAAACACCATATATTTT. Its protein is CASSTGGWGAGVGSSGNTIYF.